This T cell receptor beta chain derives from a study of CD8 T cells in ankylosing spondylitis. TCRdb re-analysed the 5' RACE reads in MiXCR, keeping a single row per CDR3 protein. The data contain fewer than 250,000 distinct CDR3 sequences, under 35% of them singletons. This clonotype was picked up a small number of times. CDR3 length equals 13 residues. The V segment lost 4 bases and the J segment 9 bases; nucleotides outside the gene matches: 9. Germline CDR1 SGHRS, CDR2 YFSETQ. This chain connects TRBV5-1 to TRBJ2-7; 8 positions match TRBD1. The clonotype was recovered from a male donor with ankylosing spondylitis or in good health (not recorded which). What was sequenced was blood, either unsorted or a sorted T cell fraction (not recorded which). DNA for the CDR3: TGCGCCAGCAGCGGGACAGGTTTGTTTATGCAGTACTTC. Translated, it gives CASSGTGLFMQYF.